This T cell receptor (beta chain) was recorded in a study of blood T cell repertoires in COVID-19. The wider study: Material from acute and convalescent COVID-19 was sourced from the United States, Italy and Spain. PBMCs, B-cell-depleted T cells, or T cells provided the cDNA or gDNA that made up the material.

Original data processing: Cell counts per sample came from amplifying reference gene primers. Clones were sequenced by immunoSEQ multiplex PCR, and TCRdb holds only the in-frame ones, with some missing. From that table come the V and J calls and clone size; the DNA was used to work out D and trimming. The sample gives some 160,000 clones, about 80% of which show up once; approximately 13% is in the top ten. The V and J ends lost 2 bases and 6 bases respectively, with 13 bases between them. Germline V gene data show CDR1 as WNHNN and CDR2 as SYGVQD (reference sequence). The CDR3 is 14 residues long. The clonotype originates from an older man who had recovered from COVID-19. The rearrangement joins TRBV10-1 to TRBJ1-1; the D is unclear. Sequenced material: peripheral blood. CDR3 nucleotides: TGCGCCAGCAGTGAGCCGGGGATGGGGTCTGAAGCTTTCTTT. Amino acids: CASSEPGMGSEAFF.